The clone carrying this T cell receptor (beta chain) counts as medium-sized. Germline values: CDR1 SGHDN, CDR2 FVKESK. There are 16 residues in the CDR3. V shed 8 bases, J shed 3 bases, and the junction held 10 bases outside the gene matches. Measured with immunoSEQ multiplex PCR; TCRdb has only the in-frame clones, and not every one. This table holds about 28,000 clones, roughly 50% found once. The data derive from a study of early stage breast cancer tumors. The J gene is TRBJ2-1, the V gene TRBV14; 10 nucleotides match TRBD2. This TCR was recovered from a person aged 45 to 59 with breast cancer. The sequencing input was breast tumor tissue. CDR3 loop: CASSYLAGVVYNEQFF. DNA for the CDR3: TGTGCCAGCTCCTATCTAGCGGGAGTAGTCTACAATGAGCAGTTCTTC. Full variable domain (remainder filled in from reference TRBV14 and TRBJ2-1): EAGVTQFPSHSVIEKGQTVTLRCDPISGHDNLYWYRRVMGKEIKFLLHFVKESKQDESGMPNNRFLAERTGGTYSTLKVQPAELEDSGVYFCASSYLAGVVYNEQFFGPGTRLTVL.